A single sample is the source of the 10 T cell receptor beta chains below, sequenced in a study of blood T cell repertoires in COVID-19. Using immunoSEQ multiplex PCR, the repertoire was profiled, and TCRdb retains in-frame clones only, with some absent. The table includes 200,000 to 300,000 clones, about 85% detected once. The sample comprised peripheral blood. These receptor sequences come from a man aged 60 to 75 who had recovered from COVID-19.

The chain employs TRBV5-6 and TRBJ2-4; D remains ambiguous. Germline CDR1 is SGHDT and CDR2 is YYEEEE. With 1 base removed from V and 1 base from J, the gap between germline ends came to 15 bases. This CDR3 has 17 amino acids. CDR3 loop: CASSLFGQSTAKNIQYF. The CDR3, as DNA: TGTGCCAGCAGCTTGTTCGGTCAGTCGACTGCCAAAAACATTCAGTACTTC.

The chain joins TRBV27 to TRBJ1-1; D is possibly TRBD1 (6 bases). Trimming took off 6 bases at V and 7 bases at J, with 15 bases between the two ends. The CDR3 is 13 amino acids. Germline lookup yields CDR1 MNHEY and CDR2 SMNVEV (reference sequence). The CDR3 region is CASRIQGLGEAFF. CDR3 DNA: TGTGCCAGCAGGATTCAGGGGCTCGGTGAAGCTTTCTTT.

The chain couples TRBV18 to TRBJ2-7; 7 bases match TRBD1. The length of the CDR3 is 13 residues. Germline lookup yields CDR1 KGHSH and CDR2 LQKENI. The J segment lost 5 bases and the V segment lost 1 base, leaving 2 bases of the junction unmatched. As DNA, the CDR3 is TGTGCCAGCTCACCACGGACAGGAAACGAGCAGTACTTC. It encodes CASSPRTGNEQYF. Supplemented by reference TRBV18 and TRBJ2-7, the full variable domain reads NAGVMQNPRHLVRRRGQEARLRCSPMKGHSHVYWYRQLPEEGLKFMVYLQKENIIDESGMPKERFSAEFPKEGPSILRIQQVVRGDSAAYFCASSPRTGNEQYFGPGTRLTVT.

The chain joins TRBV5-1 to TRBJ2-4; 14 nucleotides agree with TRBD2. The ends lost 3 bases at V and 0 bases at J; junction bases unmatched: 5. The CDR3 sequence is 18 residues long. CDR1 is SGHRS, CDR2 YFSETQ, per germline. CDR3 region: CASSSTSGGVIAKNIQYF. In DNA, the CDR3 is TGCGCCAGCAGCTCGACTAGCGGGGGGGTGATAGCCAAAAACATTCAGTACTTC.

The chain employs TRBV7-9 and TRBJ2-3; D may be TRBD1 (7 bases). The V and J ends lost 5 bases and 3 bases respectively, with 30 bases between them. Germline loops: CDR1 SEHNR, CDR2 FQNEAQ (reference sequence). The CDR3 contains 20 residues. The CDR3 reads CASSIPDRPGPSDSTDTQYF. DNA for the CDR3: TGTGCCAGCAGCATCCCGGACAGGCCTGGACCTAGCGATTCAACAGATACGCAGTATTTT.

The chain carries TRBV7-6 and TRBJ1-2; 7 bases align to TRBD1. Trimming took 0 bases from V and 5 from J; bases not matched to a gene: 9. In germline, CDR1 is SGHVS, CDR2 FNYEAQ. This CDR3 is 16 amino acids long. This CDR3 is CASSLAPRTGIYGYTF. Written as DNA, the CDR3 is TGTGCCAGCAGCTTAGCCCCCAGGACAGGCATATATGGCTACACCTTC. The whole variable domain, filled in from reference TRBV7-6 and TRBJ1-2, reads GAGVSQSPRYKVTKRGQDVALRCDPISGHVSLYWYRQALGQGPEFLTYFNYEAQQDKSGLPNDRFSAERPEGSISTLTIQRTEQRDSAMYRCASSLAPRTGIYGYTFGSGTRLTVV.

This clone was found once. The genes are TRBV11-2 and TRBJ1-5; weak D call: TRBD1 (5 bases). Per germline, CDR1 SGHAT and CDR2 FQNNGV. The CDR3 runs to 14 residues. V was cut by 5 bases and J by 3 bases, with 11 bases left in between. The CDR3, as DNA: TGTGCCAGCAGCCAGGGACTGATCAATCAGCCCCAGCATTTT. It yields the protein CASSQGLINQPQHF.

The chain combines TRBV6-5 with TRBJ1-1; D ambiguous. This CDR3 is built from 11 residues. Between the trimmed V and J ends, which lost 8 bases and 4 bases, there was a span of 8 bases. Per the germline V gene, CDR1 is MNHEY and CDR2 is SVGAGI. The CDR3 sequence: CASREATEAFF. DNA for the CDR3: TGTGCCAGCCGGGAGGCCACTGAAGCTTTCTTT.

This sequence joins TRBV19 and TRBJ1-6, with D perhaps TRBD1 (5 bases). The CDR3 is 17 residues long. Trimming took 2 bases from V and 0 from J, leaving 11 bases between them. CDR1 and CDR2 from the germline V gene are LNHDA and SQIVND (reference sequence). Here the CDR3 reads CASSITRASSYNSPLHF. The DNA of the CDR3 is TGTGCCAGTAGTATAACCAGGGCCAGCTCCTATAATTCACCCCTCCACTTT.

This clone showed up just once. The chain recombines TRBV11-1 with TRBJ2-5; D is ambiguous. The CDR3 has 15 residues. V was clipped by 0 bases and J by 1 base, with 9 bases between them. Germline lookup yields CDR1 SGHAT and CDR2 FQDESV (reference sequence). CDR3: CASSLAPTPQETQYF. CDR3 nucleotide sequence: TGTGCCAGCAGCTTAGCTCCTACCCCCCAAGAGACCCAGTACTTC.